This T cell receptor beta chain was captured by sequencing in a study of blood T cell repertoires in COVID-19. Across the study: Acute and convalescent COVID-19 samples came from the United States, Italy and Spain.

The germline gives CDR1 WNHNN, CDR2 SYGVQD (reference sequence). V lost 8 bases and J 5 bases, leaving 10 bases between the germline ends. The CDR3 is made up of 13 amino acids. How the authors handled the data: Researchers report that nucleated cell counts were estimated from reference gene primer amplification. Using immunoSEQ multiplex PCR, the repertoire was profiled, and TCRdb retains in-frame clones only, with some absent. For V, J and clone size, that table is used; D and trimming come from the DNA. In the table there are about 530,000 clones, approximately 91% of which are singletons. Sequencing was carried out using peripheral blood. The rearrangement uses TRBV10-1 and TRBJ1-6, with unresolved D. The TCR sequence derives from a woman aged 45-65 years with COVID-19, enrolled during active disease. Here the CDR3 reads CASRGDNNSPLHF. The CDR3 DNA sequence: TGCGCCAGCCGGGGAGACAATAATTCACCCCTCCACTTT.